This section outlines one T cell receptor (beta chain) sequence together with its context. Method: immunoSEQ multiplex PCR; TCRdb's copy keeps in-frame clones and lacks some. There are approximately 83,000 clones in the sample; approximately 80% occur only once, and approximately 10% lies in the top ten. This sample was included in a study of blood T cell repertoires in COVID-19. Study context: Specimens from acute and convalescent COVID-19 originated in the United States, Italy and Spain.

Germline V CDR1 and CDR2: SQVTM, ANQGSEA. Trimming at V came to 6 bases and at J to 2 bases, leaving 13 bases not matched to a gene. This CDR3 has 16 amino acids. The TCR originated in a woman of 80 years or more with acute or convalescent COVID-19. The V and J genes are TRBV29-1 and TRBJ2-5, with 9 bases fitting TRBD2. The specimen sequenced was peripheral blood. The DNA of the CDR3 is TGCAGCGTGAGCGCCCCTGCGGGGGGGCGACAAGAGACCCAGTACTTC. Translation gives CSVSAPAGGRQETQYF.